Listed below are T cell receptor beta chains from one sample, sequenced in a study of T cell changes during pregnancy in multiple sclerosis. Method: immunoSEQ multiplex PCR; TCRdb's copy keeps in-frame clones and lacks some. The sample lists approximately 28,000 clones, 89% occurring once. The specimen comprised CD8+ T cells from peripheral blood mononuclear cells, sampled in the second trimester of pregnancy. Receptors were obtained from a female donor with multiple sclerosis, enrolled in a pregnancy study. The CDR3 runs from the conserved cysteine through the conserved F or W. Fields, in order: clone size, D gene, J gene, V gene, CDR3 DNA, CDR3 protein. The D gene is left open where the match is weak. Rows may omit the clone size; those that give it use once, few, many or a size class.

-,-,TRBJ1-2,TRBV27,TGTGCCAGCAGTGATAACAGTGCCCAAAGCTACACCTTC,CASSDNSAQSYTF
-,TRBD1,TRBJ1-2,TRBV29-1,TGCAGCGTGTCAGGGGGTTCAAACTATGGCTACACCTTC,CSVSGGSNYGYTF
medium-sized,-,TRBJ2-7,TRBV29-1,TGCAGCGTTGAATTGGCTCCGGCGGGGGAGCAGTACTTC,CSVELAPAGEQYF
-,-,TRBJ2-3,TRBV19,TGTGCCAGTAGGGGGGGTAGGCGGAATACGCAGTATTTT,CASRGGRRNTQYF
-,TRBD2,TRBJ2-7,TRBV2,TGTGCCAGCGGGCCGGGACTAGCGATCCAATACTTC,CASGPGLAIQYF
-,-,TRBJ2-3,TRBV5-1,TGCGCCAGCAGTATGGGGGGATTCAGCACAGATACGCAGTATTTT,CASSMGGFSTDTQYF
-,-,TRBJ2-7,TRBV21-1,TGTGCCAATTTACTAGTTCCCCCCCTAACCCTCTCCTACGAGCAGTACTTC,CANLLVPPLTLSYEQYF
-,-,TRBJ2-7,TRBV5-4,TGTGCCAGCAGCCCGGGCAGGGGCCCCTACGAGCAGTACTTC,CASSPGRGPYEQYF
-,TRBD1,TRBJ2-7,TRBV27,TGTGCCAGCAGTTGGGGGACAGGGCCCTACGAGCAGTACTTC,CASSWGTGPYEQYF
-,TRBD1,TRBJ1-1,TRBV13,TGTGCCAGCAGCTTCCGGACAGGGGGCATCACTGAAGCTTTCTTT,CASSFRTGGITEAFF
few,TRBD1,TRBJ1-5,TRBV27,TGTGCCAGCCGCAGGGGGTTCAATCAGCCCCAGCATTTT,CASRRGFNQPQHF
-,TRBD1,TRBJ2-7,TRBV5-4,TGTGCCAGCAGGGCACAGGGGGAGTACGAGCAGTACTTC,CASRAQGEYEQYF
once,TRBD2,TRBJ2-7,TRBV7-6,TGTGCCAGCAGCTTAGGTGTGGGACTAGCGGCCTCCTACGAGCAGTACTTC,CASSLGVGLAASYEQYF
-,TRBD1,TRBJ2-1,TRBV6-5,TGTGCCAGCACCGAAGGGACAGGATACAATGAGCAGTTCTTC,CASTEGTGYNEQFF